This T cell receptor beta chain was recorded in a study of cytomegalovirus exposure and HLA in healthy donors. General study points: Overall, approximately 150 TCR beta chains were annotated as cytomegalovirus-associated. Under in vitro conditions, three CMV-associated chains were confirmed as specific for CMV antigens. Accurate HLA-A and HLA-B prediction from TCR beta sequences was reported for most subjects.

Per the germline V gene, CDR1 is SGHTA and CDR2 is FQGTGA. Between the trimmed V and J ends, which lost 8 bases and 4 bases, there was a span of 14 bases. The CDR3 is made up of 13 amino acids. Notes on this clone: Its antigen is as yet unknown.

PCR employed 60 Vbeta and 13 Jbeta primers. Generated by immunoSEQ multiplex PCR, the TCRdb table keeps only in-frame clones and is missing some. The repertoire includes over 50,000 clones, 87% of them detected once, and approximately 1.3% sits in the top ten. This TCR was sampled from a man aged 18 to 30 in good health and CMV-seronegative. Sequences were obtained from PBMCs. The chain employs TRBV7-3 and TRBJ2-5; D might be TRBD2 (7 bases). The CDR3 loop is CASGGGAGETQYF. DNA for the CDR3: TGTGCCAGCGGAGGGGGGGCGGGAGAGACCCAGTACTTC. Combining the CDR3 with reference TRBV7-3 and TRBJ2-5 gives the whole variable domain GAGVSQTPSNKVTEKGKYVELRCDPISGHTALYWYRQSLGQGPEFLIYFQGTGAADDSGLPNDRFFAVRPEGSVSTLKIQRTERGDSAVYLCASGGGAGETQYFGPGTRLLVL.